A single sample gave rise to the 22 T cell receptor beta chains below, sequenced in a study of T cells in women clearing cervical HPV infection. This table comes from immunoSEQ multiplex PCR, and its TCRdb copy is limited to in-frame clones, with some not included. Recorded for this sample: about 32,000 clones. Input material: blood buffy coat. All receptors derive from a woman between 18 and 70 years old with a cervical HPV16 infection that either progressed to CIN3+ or cleared (not recorded which).

Concerning this clone itself: Sequencing ends 3 residues short of the CDR3 end; the germline J gene provides the rest. This chain links TRBV2 with TRBJ1-1, with TRBD1 matching 8 bases. This CDR3 contains 13 residues. With 11 bases clipped from V and 1 base from J, the junction kept 6 bases outside the gene matches. Looked up from germline, CDR1 is SNHLY and CDR2 is FYNNEI. The part of the CDR3 DNA that was read is TGTGCCGGGGGACAGGAGCCGAACACTGAA. It encodes CAGGQEPNTE. From start to end, the CDR3 is CAGGQEPNTEAFF. Supplemented by reference TRBV2 and TRBJ1-1, the full variable domain reads EPEVTQTPSHQVTQMGQEVILRCVPISNHLYFYWYRQILGQKVEFLVSFYNNEISEKSEIFDDQFSVERPDGSNFTLKIRSTKLEDSAMYFCAGGQEPNTEAFFGQGTRLTVV.

CDR3: CASSSSANGYTF. CDR3 DNA (partial): TGTGCCAGCAGCTCCTCCGCTAATGGC. The rearrangement uses TRBV7-9 and TRBJ1-2; D unresolved. The DNA ends 3 residues before the CDR3 does, and the rest of the CDR3 is filled in from the germline J gene. The germline gives CDR1 SEHNR, CDR2 FQNEAQ (reference sequence). This CDR3 is built from 12 residues. Trimming removed 4 bases from V and 6 bases from J, with 9 bases in between.

Turning to this clone: Read sequence stops 3 residues before the CDR3 end, and the germline J gene provides the missing end. This chain links TRBV23-1 with TRBJ2-6, with 8 bases matching TRBD1. TRBV23-1 is filed as an ORF, its function uncertain. With V trimmed by 4 bases and J by 0 bases, 11 bases remained unmatched. The CDR3 consists of 19 residues. CDR3 sequence: CASSPTTGEAFSGANVLTF. The part of the CDR3 DNA that was read is TGCGCCAGCAGTCCCACGACAGGGGAGGCCTTCTCTGGGGCCAACGTC.

Points on this clone: The read halts 3 residues ahead of the CDR3 end, with the missing end drawn from the germline J gene. This chain uses TRBV19 with TRBJ2-3; TRBD1 might be the D (6 bases). The CDR3 is 11 amino acids. V was cut by 6 bases and J by 5 bases, with 6 bases left in between. Germline V lookup: CDR1 LNHDA, CDR2 SQIVND (reference sequence). CDR3 DNA (partial): TGTGCCAGTAGCAGGGGAGATACG. Translating it yields CASSRGDT. The CDR3 in full is CASSRGDTQYF. The full variable domain, with the rest looked up from reference TRBV19 and TRBJ2-3, is DGGITQSPKYLFRKEGQNVTLSCEQNLNHDAMYWYRQDPGQGLRLIYYSQIVNDFQKGDIAEGYSVSREKKESFPLTVTSAQKNPTAFYLCASSRGDTQYFGPGTRLTVL.

As to this clone: The read terminates 3 residues before the CDR3 end, so the remaining end is supplied by the germline J gene. The chain couples TRBV20-1 to TRBJ2-7, with 8 bases fitting TRBD2. The ends lost 6 bases at V and 3 bases at J; junction bases unmatched: 7. There are 13 residues in the CDR3. From germline, CDR1 is DFQATT and CDR2 SNEGSKA (reference sequence). The CDR3 region is CSALGGAIYEQYF. The covered CDR3 bases are TGCAGTGCCCTCGGGGGGGCGATCTACGAG.

A note on this clone: The read gets to within 3 residues of the CDR3 end, and the germline J gene fills in the rest. The chain links TRBV11-2 to TRBJ2-7, with TRBD1 matching over 7 bases. Germline values: CDR1 SGHAT, CDR2 FQNNGV. The CDR3 is made up of 15 amino acids. V dropped 0 bases and J dropped 4; count of bases not matched to a gene: 6. The CDR3 bases that were read are TGTGCCAGCAGCTTAGAACAGGGGACGGGGTACGAG. It is translated as CASSLEQGTGYE. The complete CDR3 reads CASSLEQGTGYEQYF.

A note on this clone: The read stops 3 residues short of the end of the CDR3; the missing end is completed from the germline J gene. This chain uses TRBV19 with TRBJ1-1; 10 bases map to TRBD1. CDR3 size: 15 residues. V was clipped by 6 bases and J by 5 bases; unmatched bases: 9. Germline V CDR1 and CDR2: LNHDA, SQIVND (reference sequence). The covered CDR3 bases are TGTGCCAGTAGACCCGTTGACAGGGGGCAAACTGAA. Amino acids: CASRPVDRGQTE. The entire CDR3 protein is CASRPVDRGQTEAFF.

As regards this clone: The sequence runs out 3 residues before the end of the CDR3; the remainder is reconstructed from the germline J gene. The J gene is TRBJ1-2, the V gene TRBV5-4, with 10 bases matching TRBD1. Germline V lookup: CDR1 SGHNT, CDR2 YYREEE (reference sequence). The CDR3 contains 15 residues. The CDR3 sequence: CASSLGDRGHRGYTF. CDR3 DNA, as far as it was read: TGTGCCAGCAGCTTGGGGGACAGGGGACACAGGGGC.

Notes on this clone: The read finishes 3 residues shy of the CDR3 end, and the germline J gene is used to complete it. V and J are TRBV11-2 and TRBJ2-7; TRBD1 agrees at 8 bases. The CDR3 is 14 residues long. The trim removed 1 base at V and 5 bases at J, leaving 4 bases unmatched. Germline lookup yields CDR1 SGHAT and CDR2 FQNNGV. CDR3 bases read: TGTGCCAGCAGCTTAGCTGGACAGGGCGACGAG. Protein product: CASSLAGQGDE. The whole CDR3 sequence reads CASSLAGQGDEQYF.

Comment on this clone: The read stops 3 residues short of the end of the CDR3; the missing end is completed from the germline J gene. The chain couples TRBV29-1 to TRBJ1-1; D unresolved. V was shortened by 5 bases and J by 2 bases, with 12 bases between the two germline ends. CDR3 size: 13 residues. Germline loops: CDR1 SQVTM, CDR2 ANQGSEA. The covered CDR3 bases are TGCAGCGTTTCGCAGAGATTTAACACTGAA. This gives the protein CSVSQRFNTE. The CDR3 reads in full as CSVSQRFNTEAFF.

Notes on this clone: With the read ending 3 residues before the CDR3 end, the germline J gene is used to fill in that end. The V gene is TRBV19, the J gene TRBJ2-5, with 10 positions matching TRBD2. There are 14 residues in the CDR3. V lost 6 bases to trimming and J lost 5 bases; unmatched junction nucleotides: 6. Germline V gene data show CDR1 as LNHDA and CDR2 as SQIVND (reference sequence). CDR3 bases read: TGTGCCAGTAGCTTGCAACTAGCGGGGGAGACC. It translates to CASSLQLAGET. From start to end, the CDR3 is CASSLQLAGETQYF.

With regard to this clone: With the read ending 3 residues before the CDR3 end, the germline J gene is used to fill in that end. The V and J genes are TRBV19 and TRBJ2-3; D is possibly TRBD2 (7 bases). Trimming stripped 2 bases from V and 2 bases from J, with 11 bases between. CDR3 length equals 15 residues. CDR1 is LNHDA and CDR2 is SQIVND in the germline V gene (reference sequence). The CDR3 sequence is CASSIRGASTDTQYF. The sequenced CDR3 bases are TGTGCCAGTAGTATACGGGGGGCCTCCACAGATACG.

As for this clone: The DNA ends 3 residues before the CDR3 does, and the rest of the CDR3 is filled in from the germline J gene. V and J are TRBV10-3 and TRBJ1-5, with 9 positions matching TRBD1. Trimming took 0 bases from V and 7 from J; bases not matched to a gene: 4. The CDR3 is 15 amino acids. CDR1 is ENHRY, CDR2 SYGVKD, per germline. The DNA read from the CDR3 is TGTGCCATCAGTGAGTCGACAGGGGGTCGGCAGCCC. This sequence encodes CAISESTGGRQP. The full-length CDR3 reads as CAISESTGGRQPQHF.

In regard to this clone: The CDR3 goes on 3 residues after the read ends, and that part is filled in from the germline J gene. The chain joins TRBV19 to TRBJ2-1; 7 bases are shared with TRBD2. CDR3 length: 15 amino acids. The junction had 0 bases not matched to a gene; V was cut back by 0 bases and J by 1 base. The germline CDR1 and CDR2 sequences are LNHDA and SQIVND (reference sequence). The DNA read from the CDR3 is TGTGCCAGTAGTATAGAGGGGGGGTCCTACAATGAG. Translating it yields CASSIEGGSYNE. The CDR3 in its entirety is CASSIEGGSYNEQFF.

With regard to this clone: Read data end 3 residues before the CDR3 end; the end is taken from the germline J gene. V usage is TRBV28 and J usage is TRBJ2-3; 11 positions match TRBD2. V shed 3 bases, J shed 4 bases, and the junction held 9 bases outside the gene matches. This CDR3 is built from 17 residues. Germline CDR1 MDHEN, CDR2 SYDVKM. Partial CDR3 DNA: TGTGCCAGCAGTTTCTCCATAGCGGGGGGGAGTCCAGATACG. Protein sequence: CASSFSIAGGSPDT. The whole CDR3 is CASSFSIAGGSPDTQYF.

Comment on this clone: The CDR3 is cut off 3 residues early in the read; its end comes from the germline J gene. This chain uses TRBV7-2 with TRBJ2-7; TRBD1 is a possible D gene (5 bases). Per the germline V gene, CDR1 is SGHTA and CDR2 is FQGNSA. The CDR3 length is 13 residues. Trimming left V 5 bases short and J 5 bases short, with 13 bases between. CDR3 residues: CASSSLRGHEQYF. The CDR3 DNA, read in part, is TGTGCCAGCAGCAGCTTAAGGGGCCACGAG.

Details on this clone: Read data end 3 residues before the CDR3 end; the end is taken from the germline J gene. The chain uses TRBV5-1 and TRBJ2-1, with 9 bases aligning to TRBD2. Germline lookup yields CDR1 SGHRS and CDR2 YFSETQ. With 6 bases clipped from V and 9 bases from J, the junction kept 7 bases outside the gene matches. CDR3 size: 13 residues. CDR3: CASTPGLASEQFF. Incomplete CDR3 DNA: TGCGCCAGCACCCCGGGACTAGCTTCTGAG.

With respect to this clone: The read ends 3 residues shy of where the CDR3 ends; the end is completed using the germline J gene. The chain recombines TRBV5-1 with TRBJ1-1, with 8 bases lining up with TRBD1. From germline, CDR1 is SGHRS and CDR2 YFSETQ. The CDR3 contains 15 residues. Trimming removed 5 bases from V and 6 bases from J; junction bases left unmatched: 12. CDR3 sequence reads: CASSQSGQGRAEAFF. CDR3 DNA (partial): TGCGCCAGCAGTCAGTCAGGACAGGGTAGGGCTGAA.

As to this clone: The read ends 3 residues early relative to the CDR3; the germline J gene fills the gap. This chain uses TRBV19 with TRBJ2-1; 7 bases are a match to TRBD2. The CDR3 covers 14 residues. Germline V gene sequence: CDR1 LNHDA, CDR2 SQIVND (reference sequence). J gave up 6 bases and V 6 bases, and 8 bases lay outside the gene matches. The part of the CDR3 DNA that was read is TGTGCCAGTAGCCGGGACTACCAGGTCAATGAG. Its protein product is CASSRDYQVNE. The full CDR3 is CASSRDYQVNEQFF.

As for this clone: Sequencing ends 3 residues short of the CDR3 end; the germline J gene provides the rest. The genes are TRBV23-1 and TRBJ1-5; D unclear. TRBV23-1 carries the ORF label, with uncertain function. This CDR3 contains 12 residues. V was trimmed by 4 bases and J by 7 bases, leaving 8 bases between them. CDR3 DNA (partial): TGCGCCAGCAGTCCCGCGTGCCAGCCC. Amino acid sequence: CASSPACQP. The whole CDR3 protein reads CASSPACQPQHF.

A note on this clone: Coverage ceases 3 residues before the CDR3 finishes, and the germline J gene fills in the end. The gene calls are TRBV10-3 and TRBJ2-3; D perhaps matches TRBD1 (5 bases). V gave up 4 bases and J gave up 0 bases, with 11 bases separating them. The CDR3 length is 15 residues. The V gene's germline CDR1 is ENHRY and CDR2 SYGVKD. CDR3 bases read: TGTGCCATCAGTGTCAGGGAAACTAGCACAGATACG. Protein: CAISVRETSTDT. In full, the CDR3 reads CAISVRETSTDTQYF.

Concerning this clone itself: The read comes to an end 3 residues before the CDR3 does, leaving the germline J gene to fill in the end. The chain recombines TRBV6-2 or TRBV6-3 with TRBJ1-2; 12 bases match TRBD1. CDR1 is MNHEY and CDR2 is SVGEGT in the germline V gene. J lost 7 bases, V lost 6 bases, and 6 bases had no gene match. The CDR3 is 14 amino acids. The covered CDR3 bases are TGTGCCAGCAGGCCCGGGACAGGGGGCTTTGGC. As protein: CASRPGTGGFG. The whole CDR3 is CASRPGTGGFGYTF.